This TCR beta chain emerged from a study of spatial heterogeneity in lung cancer. Looking at the study overall: Mean representation of each unique TCR and UMI combination in the raw reads exceeded 8.5 occurrences.

Unique molecular identifiers tagged every individual TCR cDNA molecule. One entry per CDR3 protein results from TCRdb running MiXCR on the 5' RACE reads. This sample has about 36,000 distinct CDR3 sequences, with around 5.2% found just once. Described time point: sample taken at primary tumor resection. Unsorted whole RNA from tumor, nontumor lung or frozen PBMC underwent sequencing. There were 65 or so donors, all of them untreated patients with early-stage non-small cell lung cancer. Findings and caveats of the study: Among blood samples, ubiquitous expanded tumor TCRs appeared more at resection than at follow-up.

This clonotype was observed a handful of times. Its antigen is still unknown. The CDR3 has 17 residues. The V gene end was trimmed by 4 bases and the J gene end by 4 bases; junction bases not matched to a gene: 14. CDR1 GTSNPN and CDR2 SVGIG come from the germline V gene (reference sequence). This chain uses TRBV30 with TRBJ1-3, with 9 bases aligning to TRBD1. The sample here was PBMCs, taken at surgery. This TCR was recovered from a female donor with early-stage non-small cell lung cancer. The DNA of the CDR3 is TGTGCCTGGAAAGGGACAGGGTTTCGCAGGCTCGGAAACACCATATATTTT. It specifies CAWKGTGFRRLGNTIYF.